Below are 21 T cell receptor beta chains sequenced from a single sample in a study of blood T cells in healthy people across ages. A sample-barcoded 5' primer and a J-beta primer mix were used in a second PCR of roughly 6 to 11 cycles. In TCRdb, the 5' RACE reads were re-called with MiXCR into one record per CDR3 protein. The sample records 1.5 million to 2 million distinct CDR3 sequences, approximately 40% being singletons. Sequences were obtained from blood. The receptors originated from a human donor in good health.

V and J are TRBV20-1 and TRBJ1-1, with TRBD1 identical over 7 bases. The V segment lost 5 bases and the J segment 0 bases; nucleotides outside the gene matches: 6. CDR3 length: 14 residues. CDR1 and CDR2 from the germline V gene are DFQATT and SNEGSKA (reference sequence). The CDR3 is CSAFSQGVNTEAFF. CDR3 nucleotides: TGCAGTGCTTTTTCGCAGGGGGTGAACACTGAAGCTTTCTTT.

In its sample, this clonotype was seen a few times. The chain recombines TRBV3-1 with TRBJ1-2, with D tentatively TRBD1 (5 bases). This CDR3 has 15 amino acids. V lost 2 bases and J 2 bases, leaving 12 bases between the germline ends. Germline V gene sequence: CDR1 LGHDT, CDR2 YNNKEL (reference sequence). The CDR3 bases are TGTGCCAGCAGCCAAACAGGTTCGGGGAACTATGGCTACACCTTC. Protein product: CASSQTGSGNYGYTF. Full variable domain (outside the CDR3, taken from reference TRBV3-1 and TRBJ1-2): DTAVSQTPKYLVTQMGNDKSIKCEQNLGHDTMYWYKQDSKKFLKIMFSYNNKELIINETVPNRFSPKSPDKAHLNLHINSLELGDSAVYFCASSQTGSGNYGYTFGSGTRLTVV.

This chain links TRBV10-3 with TRBJ1-6; maybe TRBD1 (5 bases). Looked up from germline, CDR1 is ENHRY and CDR2 is SYGVKD. The ends were cut back, 2 bases at V and 4 bases at J, with 18 bases in the middle. The CDR3 contains 18 residues. The CDR3 DNA follows: TGTGCCATCAGTGAGGGTCAGGCGGGGCGATCATATAATTCACCCCTCCACTTT. The encoded protein is CAISEGQAGRSYNSPLHF.

This clonotype occurred many times. The J gene is TRBJ2-1, the V gene TRBV7-6; no clear D gene. This CDR3 contains 13 residues. Germline-derived CDR1 and CDR2 are SGHVS and FNYEAQ. V shed 2 bases and J shed 2 bases, with 4 bases lying between them. CDR3 region: CASSLRAYNEQFF. The CDR3 DNA follows: TGTGCCAGCAGCTTAAGAGCCTACAATGAGCAGTTCTTC.

This chain joins TRBV12-5 and TRBJ1-2; TRBD1 matches at 7 bases. The CDR3 is 14 amino acids. In germline, CDR1 is LGHNT, CDR2 FRNRAP. J lost 0 bases, V lost 6 bases, and 4 bases had no gene match. For the CDR3, the DNA is TGTGCTAGTGGATCGGGACAGACTAACTATGGCTACACCTTC. Translation: CASGSGQTNYGYTF. The full variable domain, in which reference TRBV12-5 and TRBJ1-2 provide the parts outside the CDR3, is DARVTQTPRHKVTEMGQEVTMRCQPILGHNTVFWYRQTMMQGLELLAYFRNRAPLDDSGMPKDRFSAEMPDATLATLKIQPSEPRDSAVYFCASGSGQTNYGYTFGSGTRLTVV.

This chain connects TRBV5-1 to TRBJ2-1; TRBD1 aligns across 8 bases. Germline-derived CDR1 and CDR2 are SGHRS and YFSETQ. The CDR3 is made up of 15 amino acids. V dropped 4 bases and J dropped 4; count of bases not matched to a gene: 7. This chain's CDR3 is CASSPEGQVYNEQFF. The CDR3 coding sequence is TGCGCCAGCAGCCCGGAGGGACAGGTTTACAATGAGCAGTTCTTC.

The chain carries TRBV12-3 or TRBV12-4 and TRBJ2-1, with a tentative D call TRBD2 (6 bases). The better agreement between TRBJ2-7 and the DNA end casts doubt on the J call. The CDR3 consists of 13 residues. The CDR3 here is CASSLRRVHEQYF. Here the CDR3 DNA reads TGTGCCAGCAGTTTAAGGAGGGTCCACGAGCAGTACTTC.

The V gene is TRBV2, the J gene TRBJ2-1; TRBD2 matches at 8 bases. Looked up from germline, CDR1 is SNHLY and CDR2 is FYNNEI. There are 15 residues in the CDR3. Trimming at V came to 2 bases and at J to 4 bases, leaving 4 bases not matched to a gene. CDR3 protein: CASSESRGEYNEQFF. The CDR3 nucleotides are TGTGCCAGCAGTGAATCGCGGGGGGAATACAATGAGCAGTTCTTC.

As for this clonotype: A read error is possible here, since a much larger clone lies one base away. V is TRBV10-3 and J is TRBJ2-7; TRBD1 is a possible D gene (6 bases). CDR3 size: 14 residues. V lost 0 bases and J lost 3, with 9 bases in between. Germline V gene lookup returns CDR1 ENHRY and CDR2 SYGVKD. The CDR3 loop reads CAISESTGIYEQYF. CDR3 nucleotides: TGTGCCATCAGTGAGTCTACAGGGATCTACGAGCAGTACTTC.

The chain employs TRBV3-1 and TRBJ2-7, with 10 bases that match TRBD1. Germline CDR1 LGHDT, CDR2 YNNKEL (reference sequence). CDR3 length: 13 amino acids. V trimming: 8 bases; J trimming: 3 bases; junction bases outside the gene matches: 4. CDR3 sequence (DNA): TGTGCCAGCCTGGGGACAGGGGTCTACGAGCAGTACTTC. It specifies CASLGTGVYEQYF.

A few counts support this clonotype. The rearrangement links TRBV5-5 to TRBJ1-2; no definite D call. CDR3 length: 13 residues. Looked up from germline, CDR1 is SGHKS and CDR2 is YYEKEE (reference sequence). V was shortened by 2 bases and J by 4 bases, with 9 bases between the two germline ends. CDR3 protein: CASSFKTIYGYTF. The DNA of the CDR3 is TGTGCCAGCAGCTTTAAGACCATCTATGGCTACACCTTC.

The chain links TRBV9 to TRBJ2-5; TRBD1 matches 8 bases. With the DNA end fitting TRBJ2-7 better, the J assignment may be wrong. The germline CDR1 and CDR2 sequences are SGDLS and YYNGEE. CDR3 length: 14 residues. The CDR3 loop is CASSVAGTGYEQYF. DNA for the CDR3: TGTGCCAGCAGCGTAGCCGGGACAGGCTACGAGCAGTACTTC.

This clonotype was seen more than once but under ten times. The chain joins TRBV5-1 to TRBJ2-5, with a tentative D call TRBD1 (6 bases). V gave up 0 bases and J gave up 4 bases, with 13 bases separating them. Germline CDR1 and CDR2: SGHRS and YFSETQ. The CDR3 is 15 amino acids. In DNA form, the CDR3 reads TGCGCCAGCAGCTTGGATTACAGGGTGGGAGAGACCCAGTACTTC. Translation gives CASSLDYRVGETQYF.

The table lists this clonotype with a few counts. The J gene is TRBJ2-1, the V gene TRBV3-1; D remains ambiguous. The CDR3 is made up of 12 amino acids. The germline V gene has CDR1 LGHDT and CDR2 YNNKEL (reference sequence). V was clipped by 2 bases and J by 8 bases, with 7 bases between them. The CDR3 loop reads CASSQLIHEQFF. CDR3 bases: TGTGCCAGCAGCCAACTGATTCATGAGCAGTTCTTC.

This clonotype was seen only a few times. The DNA for the CDR3 is TGTGCCAGCAGTTGGAGCGGGGGGCCGGGCGAGACCCAGTACTTC. Translated: CASSWSGGPGETQYF. The chain joins TRBV12-3 or TRBV12-4 to TRBJ2-5; 9 bases are a match to TRBD2. The ends lost 4 bases at V and 5 bases at J; junction bases unmatched: 8. This CDR3 region has 15 residues.

The rearrangement joins TRBV7-2 to TRBJ2-2; tentatively, D is TRBD1 (5 bases). CDR1 and CDR2 from the germline V gene are SGHTA and FQGNSA. V lost 5 bases and J lost 2, with 12 bases in between. This CDR3 region has 15 residues. The CDR3 region has the DNA TGTGCCAGCAGCCCCAGACAGATTAACACCGGGGAGCTGTTTTTT. Protein sequence: CASSPRQINTGELFF. The whole variable domain, remainder taken from reference TRBV7-2 and TRBJ2-2, is GAGVSQSPSNKVTEKGKDVELRCDPISGHTALYWYRQSLGQGLEFLIYFQGNSAPDKSGLPSDRFSAERTGGSVSTLTIQRTQQEDSAVYLCASSPRQINTGELFFGEGSRLTVL.

The V gene is TRBV7-2, the J gene TRBJ2-7; D might be TRBD2 (5 bases). Germline V lookup: CDR1 SGHTA, CDR2 FQGNSA. V lost 5 bases to trimming and J lost 0 bases, with 17 bases between them. The CDR3 is 16 residues long. As DNA, the CDR3 is TGTGCCAGCAGCCTTGAGGGTGGGGTGAGCTCCTACGAGCAGTACTTC. Encoded protein: CASSLEGGVSSYEQYF.

The J gene is TRBJ2-5, the V gene TRBV7-9; tentative D call: TRBD1 (5 bases). The DNA matches TRBJ2-7 better at its end, which makes the J call doubtful. The germline gives CDR1 SEHNR, CDR2 FQNEAQ (reference sequence). This CDR3 has 13 residues. CDR3 sequence: CASSFKGKGEQYF. As DNA, the CDR3 is TGTGCCAGCAGCTTTAAGGGGAAGGGCGAGCAGTACTTC.

The chain employs TRBV6-5 and TRBJ2-7; 9 nucleotides line up with TRBD2. The CDR3 is made up of 15 amino acids. Unmatched junction bases numbered 1, after V lost 0 bases and J lost 1 base. Germline V gene data show CDR1 as MNHEY and CDR2 as SVGAGI. CDR3 nucleotide sequence: TGTGCCAGCAGTTACTCCCTAGCGGGGTCCTACGAGCAGTACTTC. It translates to CASSYSLAGSYEQYF.

The rearrangement uses TRBV6-1 and TRBJ1-4, with D hard to call. The CDR3 spans 15 residues. V was shortened by 4 bases and J by 5 bases, with 14 bases between the two germline ends. Germline CDR1 is MNHNS and CDR2 is SASEGT. CDR3 nucleotides: TGTGCCAGCAGTGGGCTCGGGCAGAAGAATGAAAAACTGTTTTTT. Translation gives CASSGLGQKNEKLFF.

The genes are TRBV5-1 and TRBJ2-5; 8 nucleotides align to TRBD1. The J call could be wrong; TRBJ2-7 is a better fit for the DNA end. The CDR3 consists of 19 residues. Germline CDR1 is SGHRS and CDR2 is YFSETQ. The CDR3 loop is CASSSGGLAGGSVDYEQYF. The CDR3 DNA sequence: TGCGCCAGCAGCTCAGGAGGTTTGGCAGGGGGCTCCGTAGACTACGAGCAGTACTTC.